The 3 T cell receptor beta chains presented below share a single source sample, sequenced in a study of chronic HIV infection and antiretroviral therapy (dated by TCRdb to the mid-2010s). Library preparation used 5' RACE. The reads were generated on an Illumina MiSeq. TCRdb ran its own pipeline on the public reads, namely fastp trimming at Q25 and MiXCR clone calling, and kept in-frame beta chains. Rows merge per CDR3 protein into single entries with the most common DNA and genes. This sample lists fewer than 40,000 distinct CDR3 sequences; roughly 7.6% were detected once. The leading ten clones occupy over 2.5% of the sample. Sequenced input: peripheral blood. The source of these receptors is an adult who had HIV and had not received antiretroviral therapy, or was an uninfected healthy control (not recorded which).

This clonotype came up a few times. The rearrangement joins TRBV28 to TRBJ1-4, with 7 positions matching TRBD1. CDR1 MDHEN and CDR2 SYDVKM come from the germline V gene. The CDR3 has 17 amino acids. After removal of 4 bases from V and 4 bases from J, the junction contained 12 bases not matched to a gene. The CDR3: CASSSPPGTVDNEKLFF. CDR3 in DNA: TGTGCCAGCAGTTCACCACCCGGGACAGTTGATAATGAAAAACTGTTTTTT.

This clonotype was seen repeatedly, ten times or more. The CDR3 nucleotides are TGTGCCAGCAGCTTGGACCGCAACAATGAGCAGTTCTTC. It codes for CASSLDRNNEQFF. The rearrangement uses TRBV5-5 and TRBJ2-1; D is unclear. This CDR3 is 13 amino acids long. The V end was cut by 0 bases, the J end by 5 bases, with 6 bases between. The germline V gene encodes CDR1 SGHKS and CDR2 YYEKEE (reference sequence). Full variable domain (outside the CDR3, taken from reference TRBV5-5 and TRBJ2-1): DAGVTQSPTHLIKTRGQQVTLRCSPISGHKSVSWYQQVLGQGPQFIFQYYEKEERGRGNFPDRFSARQFPNYSSELNVNALLLGDSALYLCASSLDRNNEQFFGPGTRLTVL.

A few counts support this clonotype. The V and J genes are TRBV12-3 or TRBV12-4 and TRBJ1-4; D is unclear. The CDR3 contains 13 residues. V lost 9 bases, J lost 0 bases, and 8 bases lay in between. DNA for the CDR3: TGTGCCAGTAAGATCTCAACTAATGAAAAACTGTTTTTT. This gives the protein CASKISTNEKLFF.